This TCR beta chain was found in a study of patients and donors after allogeneic stem cell transplantation. Each CDR3 protein gets one entry after TCRdb re-called the RT-PCR reads with MiXCR. The sample lists about 200,000 distinct CDR3 sequences, around two fifths occurring once. In this sample, this clonotype turned up a few times. Trimming took off 6 bases at V and 8 bases at J, with 19 bases between the two ends. The CDR3 is made up of 15 amino acids. This clonotype was sampled from a human donor who was either an allogeneic HSCT recipient or a stem cell or donor lymphocyte infusion donor (not recorded which). It is not recorded whose cells these are; they may come from a transplant donor. Source material: blood, either unsorted or a sorted T cell fraction (not recorded which). This chain links TRBV12-3 or TRBV12-4 with TRBJ1-4; a possible D gene is TRBD1 (6 bases). CDR3 coding DNA: TGTGCCAGCAGCCCCTACAGGGTAAGAGGAGAAAAACTGTTTTTT. Its protein product is CASSPYRVRGEKLFF.